A single sample is the source of the 22 T cell receptor beta chains below, sequenced in a study of shared clonotypes between healthy human individuals. Generated by immunoSEQ multiplex PCR, the TCRdb table keeps only in-frame clones and is missing some. The sample lists 190,000 or so clones, 66% occurring once. The sequenced sample was memory CD4+ T cells sorted from blood. Specified subset: CD45RA-negative fraction. All receptors derive from a man aged 25 to 40 in good health.

V usage is TRBV28 and J usage is TRBJ2-3; D tentatively fits TRBD1 or TRBD2 (6 bases each). There are 14 residues in the CDR3. Deletions cut 7 bases from V and 2 bases from J, with 13 bases between. Germline values: CDR1 MDHEN, CDR2 SYDVKM. In nucleotides, the CDR3 is TGTGCCAGCACGGGGGCGGGCTACACAGATACGCAGTATTTT. Residues: CASTGAGYTDTQYF.

The V and J genes are TRBV7-2 and TRBJ2-1; 10 positions match TRBD2. CDR3 length: 14 amino acids. With V trimmed by 5 bases and J by 6 bases, 4 bases remained unmatched. The germline V gene encodes CDR1 SGHTA and CDR2 FQGNSA. In DNA form, the CDR3 reads TGTGCCAGCAGCCTCGCTAGCGGGAGCAATGAGCAGTTCTTC. This translates into CASSLASGSNEQFF.

The rearrangement joins TRBV7-8 to TRBJ2-1; D remains unclear. Germline assignment: CDR1 SGHVS and CDR2 FQNEAQ. Trimming shortened V by 5 bases and J by 6 bases, and 17 bases separated the two germline ends. This CDR3 spans 15 amino acids. The CDR3 sequence is CASSVEVVTFNEQFF. CDR3 bases: TGTGCCAGCAGCGTCGAGGTAGTAACCTTCAATGAGCAGTTCTTC.

The V gene is TRBV5-1, the J gene TRBJ2-1, with D perhaps TRBD1 (6 bases). Germline V gene lookup returns CDR1 SGHRS and CDR2 YFSETQ. This CDR3 is 15 amino acids long. V gave up 4 bases and J gave up 1 base, with 12 bases separating them. The CDR3 coding sequence is TGCGCCAGCAGCGGCCCAGGGGTTTCCTACAATGAGCAGTTCTTC. Protein: CASSGPGVSYNEQFF.

The sample holds many counts of this clone. The gene calls are TRBV21-1 and TRBJ2-7. TRBV21-1 is a pseudogene segment. This CDR3 is built from 12 residues. CDR3: CASSIRSYEQYF. CDR3 coding DNA: TGTGCCAGCAGCATACGCTCCTACGAGCAGTACTTC.

This chain uses TRBV11-2 with TRBJ2-1; 11 bases line up with TRBD1. This CDR3 region has 15 residues. J gave up 9 bases and V 5 bases, and 9 bases lay outside the gene matches. Germline V gene sequence: CDR1 SGHAT, CDR2 FQNNGV. CDR3 loop: CASSARDRGMGEQFF. The CDR3 bases are TGTGCCAGCAGCGCTAGGGACAGGGGGATGGGTGAGCAGTTCTTC.

This chain joins TRBV6-5 and TRBJ2-1; D gene ambiguous. The germline gives CDR1 MNHEY, CDR2 SVGAGI. Trimming removed 5 bases from V and 10 bases from J, with 12 bases in between. The CDR3 is 12 amino acids. The CDR3 loop is CASSNQDGEQFF. The CDR3 coding sequence is TGTGCCAGCAGTAACCAAGACGGGGAGCAGTTCTTC.

V gene TRBV7-3 combines with J gene TRBJ2-3; D remains ambiguous. This CDR3 has 13 residues. V lost 5 bases, J lost 4 bases, and 10 bases lay in between. CDR1 and CDR2 (germline): SGHTA, FQGTGA. CDR3 amino acids: CASSPQPPDTQYF. CDR3 nucleotides: TGTGCCAGCAGCCCTCAACCTCCAGATACGCAGTATTTT.

The chain couples TRBV7-3 to TRBJ1-5, with a weak D call TRBD1 (5 bases). Between the trimmed V and J ends, which lost 4 bases and 6 bases, there was a span of 13 bases. The CDR3 length is 14 residues. Germline V CDR1 and CDR2: SGHTA, FQGTGA. The CDR3 loop reads CASSWGSWRQPQHF. CDR3 in DNA: TGTGCCAGCAGCTGGGGGTCGTGGCGTCAGCCCCAGCATTTT.

The V call is TRBV19, the J call TRBJ1-5; TRBD1 aligns across 8 bases. Germline assignment: CDR1 LNHDA and CDR2 SQIVND (reference sequence). The trim removed 7 bases at V and 7 bases at J, leaving 12 bases unmatched. CDR3 length equals 15 residues. The CDR3 sequence: CASTWFQGARQPQHF. For the CDR3, the DNA is TGTGCCAGTACCTGGTTCCAGGGGGCGAGGCAGCCCCAGCATTTT.

The chain uses TRBV7-6 and TRBJ2-3; D might be TRBD1 (5 bases). Germline V gene data show CDR1 as SGHVS and CDR2 as FNYEAQ. V lost 1 base to trimming and J lost 6 bases, with 14 bases between them. The CDR3 length is 15 residues. CDR3 residues: CASSLVPVTADTQYF. The CDR3 region has the DNA TGTGCCAGCAGCTTAGTTCCCGTGACAGCTGATACGCAGTATTTT.

The table lists this clone with a count of one. The gene calls are TRBV6-5 and TRBJ2-5; unclear D gene. V dropped 11 bases and J dropped 7 bases, with 20 bases sitting between them. CDR3 length: 13 residues. Germline CDR1 reads MNHEY; CDR2 reads SVGAGI. CDR3 residues: CAAAGPGSATQYF. The CDR3 region has the DNA TGTGCCGCGGCCGGTCCGGGCTCAGCGACCCAGTACTTC.

The table lists this clone with a few counts. The V gene is TRBV5-4, the J gene TRBJ1-2, with a tentative D call TRBD1 (6 bases). This CDR3 is built from 13 residues. V shed 3 bases and J shed 5 bases, with 11 bases lying between them. The germline V gene has CDR1 SGHNT and CDR2 YYREEE (reference sequence). The CDR3 DNA reads as TGTGCCAGCAGCTATAACAGGGTTTATGGCTACACCTTC. Translated: CASSYNRVYGYTF.

Here the CDR3 DNA reads TGCGCCAGCCCAATCCCGTTGGGGCGGGAGGGCCGAGGAGAGACCCAGTACTTC. This sequence encodes CASPIPLGREGRGETQYF. The V call is TRBV10-1, the J call TRBJ2-5; 9 nucleotides align to TRBD2. In germline, CDR1 is WNHNN, CDR2 SYGVQD (reference sequence). The CDR3 length is 18 residues. V lost 8 bases to trimming and J lost 4 bases; unmatched junction nucleotides: 20.

This clone was observed a handful of times. The rearrangement links TRBV5-4 to TRBJ2-1, with 10 bases matching TRBD2. The CDR3 sequence is 15 residues long. J gave up 6 bases and V 0 bases, and 3 bases lay outside the gene matches. Looked up from germline, CDR1 is SGHNT and CDR2 is YYREEE (reference sequence). CDR3 amino acids: CASSLGTSGLNEQFF. Here the CDR3 DNA reads TGTGCCAGCAGCTTGGGGACTAGCGGCCTCAATGAGCAGTTCTTC.

The chain links TRBV18 to TRBJ1-2; a possible D gene is TRBD1 (5 bases). CDR1 is KGHSH and CDR2 is LQKENI in the germline V gene. The CDR3 contains 14 residues. V lost 2 bases, J lost 7 bases, and 14 bases lay in between. The CDR3 DNA sequence: TGTGCCAGCTCACCAGAGACGGGACTCTGTGGCTACACCTTC. Residues: CASSPETGLCGYTF.

The gene calls are TRBV7-6 and TRBJ2-7; 12 nucleotides match TRBD2. Looked up from germline, CDR1 is SGHVS and CDR2 is FNYEAQ. The CDR3 covers 20 residues. V lost 5 bases to trimming and J lost 3 bases; unmatched junction nucleotides: 20. In DNA, the CDR3 is TGTGCCAGCAGCCCTCCGAAGACTAGCGGGAGTTCCTCGCCCTACTACGAGCAGTACTTC. It specifies CASSPPKTSGSSSPYYEQYF.

The V call is TRBV18, the J call TRBJ1-2; D unresolved. Germline CDR1 is KGHSH and CDR2 is LQKENI. Trimming removed 3 bases from V and 8 bases from J, with 13 bases in between. CDR3 length: 13 amino acids. For the CDR3, the DNA is TGTGCCAGCTCACCCCGTTCCGGGCACGGCTACACCTTC. The encoded protein is CASSPRSGHGYTF.

This clone was recorded at least ten times. The CDR3 loop is CASSQDRQPVQYF. In nucleotides, the CDR3 is TGCGCCAGCAGCCAAGATCGGCAGCCTGTTCAGTACTTC. J is TRBJ2-4 and V is TRBV4-3; no definite D call. Trimming cost V 0 bases and J 11 bases, with 11 bases left between them. This CDR3 contains 13 residues. Per the germline V gene, CDR1 is LGHNA and CDR2 is YSLEER.

This chain uses TRBV7-2 with TRBJ2-6, with TRBD1 as a possible D gene (5 bases). Looked up from germline, CDR1 is SGHTA and CDR2 is FQGNSA. CDR3 length: 15 residues. The V and J ends lost 3 bases and 2 bases respectively, with 8 bases between them. The CDR3 DNA is TGTGCCAGCAGCTTCAAGGGGACTGGGGCCAACGTCCTGACTTTC. It specifies CASSFKGTGANVLTF.

This clone appeared a few times. This sequence joins TRBV9 and TRBJ1-5, with 9 bases identical to TRBD1. Germline V lookup: CDR1 SGDLS, CDR2 YYNGEE. The CDR3 is 15 residues long. With V trimmed by 0 bases and J by 5 bases, 3 bases remained unmatched. CDR3 amino acids: CASSVEGDRDQPQHF. The DNA of the CDR3 is TGTGCCAGCAGCGTAGAGGGGGACAGGGATCAGCCCCAGCATTTT.

V usage is TRBV6-6 and J usage is TRBJ2-1; 9 nucleotides match TRBD1. Trimming at V came to 5 bases and at J to 8 bases, leaving 4 bases not matched to a gene. The length of the CDR3 is 13 residues. Germline CDR1 reads MNHNY; CDR2 reads SVGAGI (reference sequence). The CDR3: CASSTRTGDEQFF. For the CDR3, the DNA is TGTGCCAGCAGTACAAGGACAGGGGATGAGCAGTTCTTC.